This TCR beta chain originates from a study of T cells of healthy individuals. TCRdb reanalysed the 5' RACE reads using MiXCR and keeps one entry per CDR3 protein. This sample yields around 83,000 distinct CDR3 sequences, of which more than 4.5% are seen a single time; around 8% belongs to the top ten. The CDR3 runs 13 residues. Germline CDR1 reads SGHNT; CDR2 reads YYREEE (reference sequence). The ends were cut back, 4 bases at V and 3 bases at J, with 10 bases in the middle. A few counts support this clonotype. The clonotype comes from a female donor in good health. The chain employs TRBV5-4 and TRBJ1-1; tentative D call: TRBD1 (6 bases). This CDR3 reads CASSQGRDTEAFF. Here the CDR3 DNA reads TGTGCCAGCAGCCAGGGGAGAGACACTGAAGCTTTCTTT.